This TCR beta chain was identified in a study of cytotoxic CD8 clonotypes in ibrutinib-treated CLL. Whole-study results and caveats: Public clonotypes were uncommon and contracted or stayed stable on treatment. Sampling time points were not equivalent between sustained-remission and progressing patients.

Comment on this clone: Its antigen is as yet unknown.

Clones were sequenced by immunoSEQ multiplex PCR, and TCRdb holds only the in-frame ones, with some missing. The sample carries 140,000 to 150,000 clones, around 76% recorded once. About 2.1 micrograms of genomic DNA (from cryopreserved PBMCs) were used for TCR beta libraries. Trimming removed 5 bases from V and 11 bases from J; junction bases left unmatched: 7. This CDR3 has 13 amino acids. Germline CDR1 SGHTA, CDR2 FQGNSA. The V and J genes are TRBV7-2 and TRBJ1-1; 11 bases agree with TRBD1. The origin of this receptor is a human donor with chronic lymphocytic leukemia. The material was PBMCs, obtained after 24 months of ibrutinib treatment. The CDR3 nucleotides are TGTGCCAGCAGCGCCCCCGGGACAGGGGGGGCTTTCTTT. Its translation: CASSAPGTGGAFF.